The following is a T cell receptor beta chain sequence with its context. Per the original data handling: Estimation of nucleated cell counts relied on the amplification of reference gene primers. The table came from immunoSEQ multiplex PCR; TCRdb's copy has only in-frame clones and leaves some out. For V, J and clone size, that table is used; D and trimming come from the DNA. The data show 150,000 or so clones, about 88% seen once. Each participant's cohort was designated according to participant-reported clinical history. The data are from a study of blood T cell repertoires in COVID-19. Germline lookup yields CDR1 SQVTM and CDR2 ANQGSEA. Trimming stripped 7 bases from V and 6 bases from J, with 13 bases between. The CDR3 covers 12 residues.

Sequencing was performed on PBMCs or T cells enriched from blood (not recorded which). The chain combines TRBV29-1 with TRBJ2-1; weak D call: TRBD2 (6 bases). The source is a woman between 50 and 59 years old who had recovered from COVID-19. The CDR3 protein is CSAAGTLNEQFF. The CDR3 nucleotides read TGCAGCGCAGCCGGGACTCTCAATGAGCAGTTCTTC.